This TCR beta chain comes out of a study of regulatory T cells in long-lasting Graves disease. About the research overall: Antithyroid drug intake by newly diagnosed Graves' patients had lasted under 3 months.

Arm-PCR with iRepertoire HTBI primers amplified the CDR3 regions for these TCR beta libraries. Each CDR3 protein gets one entry after TCRdb re-called the multiplex PCR reads with MiXCR. Of roughly 400,000 distinct CDR3 sequences detected, 15% appear once; the ten largest clones hold roughly 8%. The CDR3 has 11 residues. Trimming cost V 7 bases and J 11 bases, with 14 bases left between them. Looked up from germline, CDR1 is MDHEN and CDR2 is SYDVKM. This clonotype was seen repeatedly, ten times or more. Its cognate antigen is unknown. Study results and limitations: Analyses excluded thyroid tissue, covering peripheral blood alone.

Sample time point: newly diagnosed GD, antithyroid drugs for less than 3 months. RNA from PBMCs was the source of the TCR library. Patients were enrolled at an endocrinology department in Xi'an, China. These records were also assigned to another study, of T cells in Graves' hyperthyroidism and ophthalmopathy. As reported in that work: HTBI primers were employed in a first-round RT-PCR of the TCR CDR3.

The receptor comes from a woman aged 40-49 years with Graves disease. V is TRBV28 and J is TRBJ1-1; D call uncertain. The sample consisted of peripheral blood mononuclear cells (PBMCs), taken at new diagnosis, from a patient treated with antithyroid drugs. The CDR3 loop is CASNSKGRAFF. CDR3 nucleotides: TGTGCCAGCAATTCCAAAGGGAGGGCTTTCTTT. Supplemented by reference TRBV28 and TRBJ1-1, the full variable domain reads DVKVTQSSRYLVKRTGEKVFLECVQDMDHENMFWYRQDPGLGLRLIYFSYDVKMKEKGDIPEGYSVSREKKERFSLILESASTNQTSMYLCASNSKGRAFFGQGTRLTVV.